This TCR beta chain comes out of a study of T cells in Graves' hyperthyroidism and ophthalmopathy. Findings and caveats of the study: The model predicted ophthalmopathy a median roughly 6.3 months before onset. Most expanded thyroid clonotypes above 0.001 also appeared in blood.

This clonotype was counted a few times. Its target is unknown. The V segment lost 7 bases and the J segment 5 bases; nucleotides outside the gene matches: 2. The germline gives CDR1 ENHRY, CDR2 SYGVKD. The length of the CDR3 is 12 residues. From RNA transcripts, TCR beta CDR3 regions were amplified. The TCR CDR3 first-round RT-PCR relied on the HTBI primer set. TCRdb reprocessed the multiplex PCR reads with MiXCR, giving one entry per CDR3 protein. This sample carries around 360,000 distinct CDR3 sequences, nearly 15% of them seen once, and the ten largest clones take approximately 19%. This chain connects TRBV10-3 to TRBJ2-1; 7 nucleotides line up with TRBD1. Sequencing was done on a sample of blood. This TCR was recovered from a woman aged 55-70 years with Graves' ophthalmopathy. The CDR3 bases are TGTGCCATCACACAGGGGAACAATGAGCAGTTCTTC. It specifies CAITQGNNEQFF.